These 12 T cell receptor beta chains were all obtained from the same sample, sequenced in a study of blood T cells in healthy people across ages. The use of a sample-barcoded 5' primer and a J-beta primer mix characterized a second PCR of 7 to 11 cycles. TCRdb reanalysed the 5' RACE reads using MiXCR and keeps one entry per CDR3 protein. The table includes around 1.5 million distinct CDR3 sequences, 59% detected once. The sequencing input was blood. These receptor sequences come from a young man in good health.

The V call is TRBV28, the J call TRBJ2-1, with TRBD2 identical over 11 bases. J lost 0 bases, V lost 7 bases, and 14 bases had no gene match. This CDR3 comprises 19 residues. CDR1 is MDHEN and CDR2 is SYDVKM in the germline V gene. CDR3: CASNPTTQGLADSYNEQFF. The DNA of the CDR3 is TGTGCCAGCAACCCTACTACACAGGGACTAGCGGACTCCTACAATGAGCAGTTCTTC.

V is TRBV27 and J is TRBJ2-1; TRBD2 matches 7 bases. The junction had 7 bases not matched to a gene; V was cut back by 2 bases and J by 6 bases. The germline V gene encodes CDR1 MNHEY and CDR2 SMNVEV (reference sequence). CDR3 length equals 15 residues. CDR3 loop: CASSLAGAFLNEQFF. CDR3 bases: TGTGCCAGCAGTTTAGCGGGAGCCTTTCTCAATGAGCAGTTCTTC.

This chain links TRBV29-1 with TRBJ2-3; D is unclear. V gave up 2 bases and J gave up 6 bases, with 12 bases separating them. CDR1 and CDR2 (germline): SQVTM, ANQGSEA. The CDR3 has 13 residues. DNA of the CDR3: TGCAGCGTTGAACCCACTATACCTGATACGCAGTATTTT. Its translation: CSVEPTIPDTQYF.

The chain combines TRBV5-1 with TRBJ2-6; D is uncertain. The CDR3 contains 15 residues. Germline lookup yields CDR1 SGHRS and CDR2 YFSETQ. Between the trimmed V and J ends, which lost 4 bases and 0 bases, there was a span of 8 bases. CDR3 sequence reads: CASSVQPSGANVLTF. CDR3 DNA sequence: TGCGCCAGCAGCGTCCAGCCCTCTGGGGCCAACGTCCTGACTTTC.

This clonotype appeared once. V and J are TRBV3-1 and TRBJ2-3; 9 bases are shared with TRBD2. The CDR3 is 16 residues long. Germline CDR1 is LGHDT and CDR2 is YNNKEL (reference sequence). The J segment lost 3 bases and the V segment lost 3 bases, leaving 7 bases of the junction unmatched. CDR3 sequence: CASSQDAGGPTDTQYF. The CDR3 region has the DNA TGTGCCAGCAGCCAGGACGCGGGAGGGCCAACAGATACGCAGTATTTT.

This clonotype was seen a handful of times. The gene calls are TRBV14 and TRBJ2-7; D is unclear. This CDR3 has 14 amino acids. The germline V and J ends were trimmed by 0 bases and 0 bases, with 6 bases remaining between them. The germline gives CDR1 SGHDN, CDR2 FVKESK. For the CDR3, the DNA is TGTGCCAGCAGCCAAGATGCTAGCTCCTACGAGCAGTACTTC. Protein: CASSQDASSYEQYF.

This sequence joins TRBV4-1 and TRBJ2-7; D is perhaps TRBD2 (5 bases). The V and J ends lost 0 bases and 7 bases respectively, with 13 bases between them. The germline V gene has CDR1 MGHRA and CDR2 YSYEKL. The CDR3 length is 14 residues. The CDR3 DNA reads TGCGCCAGCAGCCAAGAGGGAGACCTCTGGGAGCAGTACTTC. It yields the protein CASSQEGDLWEQYF.

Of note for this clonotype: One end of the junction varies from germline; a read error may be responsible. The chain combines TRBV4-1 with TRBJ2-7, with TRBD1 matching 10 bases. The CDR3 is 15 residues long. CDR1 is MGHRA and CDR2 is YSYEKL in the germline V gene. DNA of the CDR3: TGCGCCAACAGCCAAGACAAGGGACAGGGGTACGAGCAGTACTTC. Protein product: CANSQDKGQGYEQYF.

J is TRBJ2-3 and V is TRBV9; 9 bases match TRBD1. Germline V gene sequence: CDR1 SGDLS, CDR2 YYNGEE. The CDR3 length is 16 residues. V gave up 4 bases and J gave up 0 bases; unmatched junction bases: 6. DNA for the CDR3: TGTGCCAGCAGCTCGGACAGGGGCCCTAGCACAGATACGCAGTATTTT. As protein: CASSSDRGPSTDTQYF.

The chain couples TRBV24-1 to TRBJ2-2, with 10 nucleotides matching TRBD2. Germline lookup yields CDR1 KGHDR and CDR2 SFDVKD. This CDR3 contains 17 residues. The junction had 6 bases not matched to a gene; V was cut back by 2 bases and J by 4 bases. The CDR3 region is CATSDSLAGARTGELFF. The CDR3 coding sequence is TGTGCCACCAGTGATTCCCTAGCGGGGGCTCGCACCGGGGAGCTGTTTTTT.

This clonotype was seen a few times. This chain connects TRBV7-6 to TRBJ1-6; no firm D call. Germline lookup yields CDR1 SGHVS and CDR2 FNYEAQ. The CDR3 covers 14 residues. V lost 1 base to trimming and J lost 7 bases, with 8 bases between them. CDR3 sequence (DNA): TGTGCCAGCAGCTTAGTGGTTAAGAATTCACCCCTCCACTTT. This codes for CASSLVVKNSPLHF.

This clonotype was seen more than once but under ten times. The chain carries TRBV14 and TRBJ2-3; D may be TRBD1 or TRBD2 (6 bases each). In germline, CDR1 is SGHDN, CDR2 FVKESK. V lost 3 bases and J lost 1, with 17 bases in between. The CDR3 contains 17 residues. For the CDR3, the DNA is TGTGCCAGCAGCCACCTAGCCCTGGGGGGCCGCACAGATACGCAGTATTTT. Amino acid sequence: CASSHLALGGRTDTQYF.